The 9 T cell receptor beta chains in this list originate from one sample, sequenced in a study of CD8+ T cells in alopecia areata. Once RNA had been extracted, it was reverse transcribed into cDNA to act as the sequencing template. The table came from immunoSEQ multiplex PCR; TCRdb's copy has only in-frame clones and leaves some out. The sample has around 250,000 clones; roughly two thirds are singletons. This material consisted of CD4+ T cells sorted from blood, taken at week 0. These TCRs come from a human donor with alopecia areata.

The chain employs TRBV9 and TRBJ1-2; no reliable D call. The CDR3 extends over 14 amino acids. Per the germline V gene, CDR1 is SGDLS and CDR2 is YYNGEE. V was cut by 4 bases and J by 4 bases, with 14 bases left in between. Written as DNA, the CDR3 is TGTGCCAGCAGCAGCGGCGTCCAGGTCTATGGCTACACCTTC. This sequence encodes CASSSGVQVYGYTF.

The rearrangement joins TRBV6-5 to TRBJ2-1; perhaps TRBD2 as D (6 bases). Germline assignment: CDR1 MNHEY and CDR2 SVGAGI. CDR3 length: 13 residues. V lost 7 bases, J lost 5 bases, and 12 bases lay in between. In DNA, the CDR3 is TGTGCCAGCATTGCCGGGAGTAACAATGAGCAGTTCTTC. Encoded protein: CASIAGSNNEQFF.

J is TRBJ2-1 and V is TRBV25-1; TRBD2 is a possible D gene (6 bases). Germline values: CDR1 MGHDK, CDR2 SYGVNS. CDR3 length: 17 residues. The V and J ends lost 1 base and 5 bases respectively, with 18 bases between them. CDR3 nucleotide sequence: TGTGCCAGCAGTGAATTGTATAGGCGGGAAGGCAACAATGAGCAGTTCTTC. Protein sequence: CASSELYRREGNNEQFF.

The rearrangement links TRBV29-1 to TRBJ2-7; D uncertain. Germline V gives CDR1 SQVTM, CDR2 ANQGSEA. V was clipped by 6 bases and J by 2 bases, with 14 bases between them. The CDR3 contains 13 residues. DNA of the CDR3: TGCAGCGTAAAGGACGGCTTACCCTACGAGCAGTACTTC. The encoded protein is CSVKDGLPYEQYF.

This clone was detected a few times. At one end, the junction sequence differs from germline, possibly due to a read error. The chain links TRBV30 to TRBJ1-2; D is unresolved. This CDR3 region has 10 residues. Germline V gives CDR1 GTSNPN, CDR2 SVGIG (reference sequence). The CDR3 spells CAWGGSDRAF. In nucleotides, the CDR3 is TGTGCCTGGGGAGGTTCGGATAGAGCCTTC.

The chain has TRBV5-1 and TRBJ2-1, with 12 bases that match TRBD1. Germline CDR1 is SGHRS and CDR2 is YFSETQ. The CDR3 runs to 16 residues. V shed 0 bases, J shed 7 bases, and the junction held 5 bases outside the gene matches. CDR3 loop: CASSLGGTGGWNEQFF. In DNA form, the CDR3 reads TGCGCCAGCAGCTTGGGAGGGACAGGGGGCTGGAATGAGCAGTTCTTC.

The chain is built from TRBV5-1 and TRBJ2-5, with 8 bases that match TRBD2. The CDR3 is 16 residues long. Germline V CDR1 and CDR2: SGHRS, YFSETQ. V was clipped by 0 bases and J by 2 bases; unmatched bases: 6. The DNA for the CDR3 is TGCGCCAGCAGCTTGGCGGGGGTAGCGGGGCAAGAGACCCAGTACTTC. Protein: CASSLAGVAGQETQYF.

In regard to this clone: Other DNA sequences from this sample encode an identical CDR3 as well. In DNA form, the CDR3 reads TGTGCCAGCAGCTTAGGGTACGAGCAGTACTTC. This gives the protein CASSLGYEQYF. The V gene is TRBV13, the J gene TRBJ2-7; no clear D gene. Germline-derived CDR1 and CDR2 are PRHDT and FYEKMQ (reference sequence). The V end was cut by 0 bases, the J end by 4 bases, with 1 base between. This CDR3 contains 11 residues.

The rearrangement uses TRBV6-5 and TRBJ2-1; 9 bases line up with TRBD2. This CDR3 region has 13 residues. The germline gives CDR1 MNHEY, CDR2 SVGAGI. With V trimmed by 8 bases and J by 8 bases, 7 bases remained unmatched. The CDR3 coding sequence is TGTGCCAGCGTGCGGGGGGGATCGGATGAGCAGTTCTTC. Its translation: CASVRGGSDEQFF.